Presented here are 6 T cell receptor beta chains from one specimen sequenced in a study of T cell responses to AZD1222 COVID-19 vaccine. The protocol was immunoSEQ multiplex PCR, while the TCRdb copy is restricted to in-frame clones and leaves out a portion. The sample includes some 64,000 clones, approximately 80% of them seen just once. This specimen consisted of peripheral blood, obtained on day 0 of AZD1222 vaccination. The receptors shown here come from an adult in good health.

The rearrangement joins TRBV7-8 to TRBJ1-2; D gene ambiguous. V was pared by 5 bases and J by 1 base, with 11 bases between. CDR1 and CDR2 (germline): SGHVS, FQNEAQ. The CDR3 totals 14 residues. The CDR3 reads CASSVSAFNYGYTF. The CDR3 bases are TGTGCCAGCAGCGTTAGTGCCTTTAACTATGGCTACACCTTC. Based on the CDR3 plus reference TRBV7-8 and TRBJ1-2, the full variable domain is GAGVSQSPRYKVAKRGQDVALRCDPISGHVSLFWYQQALGQGPEFLTYFQNEAQLDKSGLPSDRFFAERPEGSVSTLKIQRTQQEDSAVYLCASSVSAFNYGYTFGSGTRLTVV.

This clone was detected once. The J gene is TRBJ1-5, the V gene TRBV2; 7 nucleotides line up with TRBD1. V shed 6 bases and J 0 bases; nucleotides not matched to a gene: 8. The CDR3 sequence is 16 residues long. Germline-derived CDR1 and CDR2 are SNHLY and FYNNEI. CDR3 nucleotide sequence: TGTGCCAGCAGCAAGGGACAGACATATAGCAATCAGCCCCAGCATTTT. Translation gives CASSKGQTYSNQPQHF.

In regard to this clone: Other DNA sequences in the sample encode the same CDR3. V and J are TRBV13 and TRBJ1-5, with TRBD1 as a possible D gene (5 bases). CDR3 length equals 14 residues. V was pared by 2 bases and J by 3 bases, with 8 bases between. Germline values: CDR1 PRHDT, CDR2 FYEKMQ (reference sequence). CDR3 DNA sequence: TGTGCCAGCAGCTTACAGGGAATCAATCAGCCCCAGCATTTT. Its protein product is CASSLQGINQPQHF.

This chain links TRBV10-3 with TRBJ2-1; TRBD2 agrees at 7 bases. CDR1 and CDR2 (germline): ENHRY, SYGVKD. V lost 6 bases, J lost 7 bases, and 3 bases stayed unmatched. The CDR3 is 12 residues long. The CDR3 region has the DNA TGTGCCATCAGAACTAGCGAGAATGAGCAGTTCTTC. It specifies CAIRTSENEQFF.

The J gene is TRBJ1-1, the V gene TRBV5-4, with D maybe TRBD1 (5 bases). Trimming took off 5 bases at V and 3 bases at J, with 14 bases between the two ends. The CDR3 has 14 amino acids. Germline V gives CDR1 SGHNT, CDR2 YYREEE (reference sequence). CDR3 protein: CASSKGAVDTEAFF. CDR3 nucleotides: TGTGCCAGCAGTAAAGGGGCGGTGGACACTGAAGCTTTCTTT.

This clone has a single count. This chain links TRBV28 with TRBJ1-5; tentative D call: TRBD1 (5 bases). From germline, CDR1 is MDHEN and CDR2 SYDVKM. The V end was cut by 8 bases, the J end by 4 bases, with 15 bases between. CDR3 length equals 14 residues. CDR3 residues: CASLIATENQPQHF. The CDR3 region has the DNA TGTGCCAGCCTTATTGCGACAGAGAATCAGCCCCAGCATTTT.